These 9 T cell receptor beta chains originate from one sample sequenced in a study of CD8+ T cells in alopecia areata. Treatment noted: oral pan-JAK inhibitor, 5-10 mg twice daily. Once RNA had been extracted, it was reverse transcribed into cDNA to act as the sequencing template. Only in-frame clones appear in the TCRdb table, and some are missing; sequencing was by immunoSEQ multiplex PCR. The table includes a few hundred thousand clones, more than 30% detected once. The starting material was CD4+ T cells sorted from blood, obtained at roughly week 30, from a patient treated with tofacitinib. Source of these receptors: a human donor with alopecia areata.

The rearrangement links TRBV6-1 to TRBJ1-1, with D possibly being TRBD1 (6 bases). In germline, CDR1 is MNHNS, CDR2 SASEGT. This CDR3 is 17 amino acids long. Trimming left V 2 bases short and J 4 bases short, with 20 bases between. In nucleotides, the CDR3 is TGTGCCAGCAGTGAACCTCTGGTTAACAGGGCAAGCACTGAAGCTTTCTTT. It translates to CASSEPLVNRASTEAFF.

V usage is TRBV6-6 and J usage is TRBJ2-2; the D is unclear. The V gene's germline CDR1 is MNHNY and CDR2 SVGAGI (reference sequence). The CDR3 is 13 amino acids. V was cut by 2 bases and J by 5 bases, with 6 bases left in between. The CDR3 DNA reads TGTGCCAGCAGTTACGCCGGAACCGGGGAGCTGTTTTTT. This encodes CASSYAGTGELFF.

The chain recombines TRBV27 with TRBJ2-5, with 14 bases fitting TRBD2. There are 15 residues in the CDR3. Germline V gene sequence: CDR1 MNHEY, CDR2 SMNVEV (reference sequence). With 5 bases clipped from V and 4 bases from J, the junction kept 3 bases outside the gene matches. CDR3 amino acids: CASSRGLAGGETQYF. The CDR3 bases are TGTGCCAGCAGTCGCGGACTAGCGGGAGGAGAGACCCAGTACTTC.

The chain joins TRBV27 to TRBJ2-3; D might be TRBD2 (7 bases). Trimming shortened V by 0 bases and J by 3 bases, and 13 bases separated the two germline ends. The V gene's germline CDR1 is MNHEY and CDR2 SMNVEV (reference sequence). The CDR3 sequence is 16 residues long. Here the CDR3 DNA reads TGTGCCAGCAGTTTATCGAGGGGGGGACCGACAGATACGCAGTATTTT. Its protein product is CASSLSRGGPTDTQYF.

This chain uses TRBV5-6 with TRBJ2-3; the D gene is possibly TRBD1 (6 bases). Germline loops: CDR1 SGHDT, CDR2 YYEEEE. Trimming left V 3 bases short and J 0 bases short, with 8 bases between. CDR3 length: 14 amino acids. DNA for the CDR3: TGTGCCAGCAGCTACCAGGGGAGCACAGATACGCAGTATTTT. It codes for CASSYQGSTDTQYF.

The CDR3 bases are TGTGCCACCCTGGACAGGGTCAAAAACATTCAGTACTTC. Protein product: CATLDRVKNIQYF. The chain uses TRBV15 and TRBJ2-4, with 8 nucleotides matching TRBD1. The V segment lost 8 bases and the J segment 3 bases; nucleotides outside the gene matches: 3. Germline-derived CDR1 and CDR2 are LNHNV and YYDKDF (reference sequence). CDR3 length equals 13 residues.

This chain uses TRBV6-5 with TRBJ1-2, with 7 bases that match TRBD1. The germline V gene has CDR1 MNHEY and CDR2 SVGAGI. V shed 4 bases and J 3 bases; nucleotides not matched to a gene: 2. The CDR3 is made up of 13 amino acids. DNA of the CDR3: TGTGCCAGCAGTTCAGGGGGGCACTATGGCTACACCTTC. Translating gives CASSSGGHYGYTF.

This clone turned up a few times. V is TRBV7-3 and J is TRBJ2-2; D is ambiguous. Trimming removed 5 bases at V and 4 bases at J, with 8 bases between. Germline values: CDR1 SGHTA, CDR2 FQGTGA. The CDR3 contains 13 residues. The CDR3 DNA reads as TGTGCCAGCAGCCCGACAATCACCGGGGAGCTGTTTTTT. Amino acid sequence: CASSPTITGELFF.

The chain recombines TRBV28 with TRBJ2-2, with 9 bases fitting TRBD1. After removal of 6 bases from V and 6 bases from J, the junction contained 5 bases not matched to a gene. The CDR3 has 14 residues. CDR1 MDHEN and CDR2 SYDVKM come from the germline V gene. The CDR3 spells CASSTGGLAGELFF. The DNA of the CDR3 is TGTGCCAGCAGCACAGGGGGCCTCGCCGGGGAGCTGTTTTTT.